These 25 T cell receptor beta chains originate from one sample sequenced in a study of blood T cell repertoires in COVID-19. Profiled with immunoSEQ multiplex PCR; TCRdb holds only in-frame clones, not every one. The sample records under 150,000 clones, around 87% being singletons. Sequences were obtained from peripheral blood. These receptor sequences come from a man in his forties or fifties with active COVID-19.

The gene calls are TRBV18 and TRBJ1-4; the D is unclear. CDR1 and CDR2 (germline): KGHSH, LQKENI. Between the trimmed V and J ends, which lost 3 bases and 7 bases, there was a span of 9 bases. The CDR3 sequence is 13 residues long. CDR3 DNA sequence: TGTGCCAGCTCACCGAATGAGGGTGAAAAACTGTTTTTT. Translation: CASSPNEGEKLFF.

Comments on this clone: At the DNA level, this CDR3 is encoded by other sequences in the same sample as well. This chain joins TRBV5-4 and TRBJ1-2; possibly TRBD1 for D (5 bases). The V gene lost 1 base and the J gene lost 3 bases, with 7 bases spanning the gap. Germline V gene data show CDR1 as SGHNT and CDR2 as YYREEE (reference sequence). The CDR3 loop spans 13 amino acids. The CDR3 DNA reads TGTGCCAGCAGCTTGAGGGGCGACTATGGCTACACCTTC. Translated, it gives CASSLRGDYGYTF.

This chain links TRBV29-1 with TRBJ2-5, with 8 bases identical to TRBD1. The CDR3 has 14 amino acids. The V segment lost 5 bases and the J segment 5 bases; nucleotides outside the gene matches: 10. CDR1 and CDR2 from the germline V gene are SQVTM and ANQGSEA. The CDR3 DNA reads TGCAGCGTTCAGACACAGGGGGGCAAGGAGACCCAGTACTTC. It specifies CSVQTQGGKETQYF.

There are a few counts of this clone. The chain couples TRBV23-1 to TRBJ1-4; 8 nucleotides match TRBD1. TRBV23-1 belongs to the ORF category, with a function that is uncertain. Trimming took 7 bases from V and 5 from J; bases not matched to a gene: 6. The CDR3 covers 14 residues. In DNA form, the CDR3 reads TGCGCCAGCAAGGGAAGGACAGGGAATGAAAAACTGTTTTTT. Encoded protein: CASKGRTGNEKLFF.

The genes are TRBV21-1 and TRBJ2-7; the table gives TRBD2 as D, unverified against the DNA. TRBV21-1 is deemed a pseudogene. The CDR3 runs 14 residues. This chain's CDR3 is CASSNPVADYEQYF. For the CDR3, the DNA is TGTGCCAGCAGCAACCCGGTAGCGGACTACGAGCAGTACTTC.

The chain employs TRBV30 and TRBJ1-2; no reliable D call. Between the trimmed V and J ends, which lost 5 bases and 5 bases, there was a span of 27 bases. Germline CDR1 reads GTSNPN; CDR2 reads SVGIG (reference sequence). The CDR3 spans 17 residues. CDR3 in DNA: TGTGCCTGGGCCCCCGGCGGGAGGATGAGGGCACGTTATGGCTACACCTTC. Amino acids: CAWAPGGRMRARYGYTF. Combining the CDR3 with reference TRBV30 and TRBJ1-2 gives the whole variable domain SQTIHQWPATLVQPVGSPLSLECTVEGTSNPNLYWYRQAAGRGLQLLFYSVGIGQISSEVPQNLSASRPQDRQFILSSKKLLLSDSGFYLCAWAPGGRMRARYGYTFGSGTRLTVV.

V is TRBV9 and J is TRBJ2-1, with D tentatively TRBD2 (6 bases). Trimming removed 3 bases at V and 2 bases at J, with 12 bases between. The CDR3 extends over 15 amino acids. CDR1 and CDR2 (germline): SGDLS, YYNGEE. CDR3 loop: CASSASGGTYNEQFF. DNA for the CDR3: TGTGCCAGCAGCGCATCCGGGGGAACCTACAATGAGCAGTTCTTC.

The chain combines TRBV21-1 with TRBJ1-5; the table calls TRBD1, which could not be checked here. TRBV21-1 is a pseudogene segment. The length of the CDR3 is 13 residues. The CDR3 sequence is CACPGMLNQPQHF. In DNA form, the CDR3 reads TGTGCCTGCCCAGGGATGCTCAATCAGCCCCAGCATTTT.

V is TRBV7-2 and J is TRBJ1-5, with a tentative D call TRBD1 (6 bases). Per germline, CDR1 SGHTA and CDR2 FQGNSA. V lost 3 bases to trimming and J lost 6 bases, with 15 bases between them. The CDR3 is made up of 15 amino acids. As DNA, the CDR3 is TGTGCCAGCAGCTTTGAGACAGGATGGGGTCAGCCCCAGCATTTT. It specifies CASSFETGWGQPQHF. Full variable domain (rest looked up from reference TRBV7-2 and TRBJ1-5): GAGVSQSPSNKVTEKGKDVELRCDPISGHTALYWYRQSLGQGLEFLIYFQGNSAPDKSGLPSDRFSAERTGGSVSTLTIQRTQQEDSAVYLCASSFETGWGQPQHFGDGTRLSIL.

J is TRBJ2-3 and V is TRBV6-5; tentative D call: TRBD2 (5 bases). CDR1 is MNHEY and CDR2 is SVGAGI in the germline V gene. Trimming removed 10 bases at V and 6 bases at J, with 23 bases between. The CDR3 contains 15 residues. This CDR3 is CATADRGLLTDTQYF. CDR3 in DNA: TGTGCCACCGCCGATCGAGGGCTCCTCACGGATACGCAGTATTTT.

CDR3: CASSPRGYNEQFF. CDR3 coding DNA: TGTGCCAGTAGTCCGCGGGGCTACAATGAGCAGTTCTTC. The rearrangement joins TRBV19 to TRBJ2-1, with D possibly TRBD2 on 6 matching bases. Between the trimmed V and J ends, which lost 5 bases and 3 bases, there was a span of 8 bases. Germline CDR1 LNHDA, CDR2 SQIVND (reference sequence). The length of the CDR3 is 13 residues.

The gene calls are TRBV10-3 and TRBJ2-1; 7 bases line up with TRBD1. Germline V gene lookup returns CDR1 ENHRY and CDR2 SYGVKD. The CDR3 covers 15 residues. With V trimmed by 10 bases and J by 8 bases, 17 bases remained unmatched. The CDR3 loop is CATSTRQGKRDEQFF. The CDR3 nucleotides are TGTGCCACCTCAACCCGACAGGGAAAGAGGGATGAGCAGTTCTTC.

This clone was found a few times. The CDR3 loop is CASSPRDRPTDTQYF. The CDR3 DNA reads as TGTGCCAGCAGCCCCCGGGACAGACCCACAGATACGCAGTATTTT. V usage is TRBV6-5 and J usage is TRBJ2-3, with TRBD1 identical over 7 bases. Per germline, CDR1 MNHEY and CDR2 SVGAGI. With 6 bases clipped from V and 2 bases from J, the junction kept 8 bases outside the gene matches. The CDR3 is 15 amino acids.

This sequence joins TRBV7-6 and TRBJ1-3, with a weak D call TRBD1 (5 bases). Per germline, CDR1 SGHVS and CDR2 FNYEAQ. V dropped 5 bases and J dropped 1 base, with 21 bases sitting between them. The CDR3 spans 18 residues. CDR3 in amino acids: CASSPSVFGGSSGNTIYF. In DNA, the CDR3 is TGTGCCAGCAGCCCATCGGTCTTCGGGGGGAGTTCTGGAAACACCATATATTTT.

The chain is built from TRBV11-2 and TRBJ1-1; D perhaps matches TRBD1 (6 bases). CDR1 and CDR2 (germline): SGHAT, FQNNGV. The CDR3 runs 13 residues. V was shortened by 0 bases and J by 4 bases, with 6 bases between the two germline ends. The CDR3 DNA follows: TGTGCCAGCAGCTTAGACAGGGGCACTGAAGCTTTCTTT. Its protein product is CASSLDRGTEAFF.

This clone was observed a handful of times. The chain is built from TRBV7-7 and TRBJ2-1, with D possibly TRBD1 on 6 matching bases. The CDR3 sequence is 16 residues long. Trimming stripped 5 bases from V and 4 bases from J, with 18 bases between. Germline V gives CDR1 SSHAT, CDR2 FNYEAQ (reference sequence). As DNA, the CDR3 is TGTGCCAGCAGCGTCTCTGCAGGGGCGAAATACAATGAGCAGTTCTTC. This sequence encodes CASSVSAGAKYNEQFF.

Note on this clone: Other DNA sequences in the sample encode the same CDR3. The chain carries TRBV5-1 and TRBJ1-4; 9 bases map to TRBD1. Germline V gives CDR1 SGHRS, CDR2 YFSETQ. J was trimmed by 8 bases and V by 2 bases; bases with no gene match: 4. The CDR3 sequence is 14 residues long. The CDR3 DNA reads as TGCGCCAGCAGCTTTGGACAGGGGAACGAAAAACTGTTTTTT. Translation gives CASSFGQGNEKLFF.

The V gene is TRBV5-6, the J gene TRBJ1-4, with TRBD1 matching 7 bases. The CDR3 loop spans 14 amino acids. Per germline, CDR1 SGHDT and CDR2 YYEEEE. Trimming cost V 1 base and J 7 bases; bases outside gene matches: 4. The CDR3 reads CASSLSTGVEKLFF. The CDR3 DNA reads TGTGCCAGCAGCTTGAGTACAGGGGTTGAAAAACTGTTTTTT.

The V call is TRBV6-5, the J call TRBJ1-4; 9 bases fit TRBD1. CDR1 is MNHEY, CDR2 SVGAGI, per germline. The CDR3 runs 15 residues. The V segment lost 6 bases and the J segment 8 bases; nucleotides outside the gene matches: 10. The CDR3 bases are TGTGCCAGCAGGGAGGGGGGGACAGGGCCCGAAAAACTGTTTTTT. Translating gives CASREGGTGPEKLFF.

The V call is TRBV6-6, the J call TRBJ2-5, with no clear D. Trimming stripped 2 bases from V and 5 bases from J, with 9 bases between. CDR1 is MNHNY, CDR2 SVGAGI, per germline (reference sequence). The CDR3 loop spans 13 amino acids. As DNA, the CDR3 is TGTGCCAGCAGTTACGGGCCTCGGGAGACCCAGTACTTC. It translates to CASSYGPRETQYF.

This chain joins TRBV4-1 and TRBJ2-2; the D is unclear. This CDR3 region has 14 residues. The germline gives CDR1 MGHRA, CDR2 YSYEKL. The V end was cut by 4 bases, the J end by 1 base, with 7 bases between. The CDR3 is CASSRGLNTGELFF. The CDR3 bases are TGCGCCAGCAGCCGTGGCCTGAACACCGGGGAGCTGTTTTTT.

The V call is TRBV10-3, the J call TRBJ2-5, with 8 nucleotides matching TRBD2. Losses at the gene ends were 8 bases for V and 3 bases for J; bases not matched to a gene: 11. The CDR3 totals 15 residues. Germline V gene data show CDR1 as ENHRY and CDR2 as SYGVKD. The CDR3 spells CAIAPRRGLEETQYF. CDR3 DNA sequence: TGTGCCATCGCTCCCCGTCGGGGACTAGAAGAGACCCAGTACTTC.

J is TRBJ2-7 and V is TRBV3-1 (or the pseudogene TRBV3-2); TRBD2 agrees at 7 bases. The CDR3 length is 17 residues. From germline, CDR1 is LGHDT and CDR2 YNNKEL (reference sequence). V lost 0 bases to trimming and J lost 0 bases; unmatched junction nucleotides: 8. The CDR3 region is CASSQDRSGAPSYEQYF. CDR3 bases: TGTGCCAGCAGCCAAGATAGGAGCGGGGCACCCTCCTACGAGCAGTACTTC.

This clone was seen just once. V gene TRBV7-2 combines with J gene TRBJ1-2, with 7 nucleotides matching TRBD1. J lost 7 bases, V lost 2 bases, and 4 bases had no gene match. This CDR3 has 13 residues. Looked up from germline, CDR1 is SGHTA and CDR2 is FQGNSA. Written as DNA, the CDR3 is TGTGCCAGCAGCTTATTACGACAGGGTGGCTACACCTTC. It encodes CASSLLRQGGYTF. Drawing the rest from reference TRBV7-2 and TRBJ1-2, the complete variable domain is GAGVSQSPSNKVTEKGKDVELRCDPISGHTALYWYRQSLGQGLEFLIYFQGNSAPDKSGLPSDRFSAERTGGSVSTLTIQRTQQEDSAVYLCASSLLRQGGYTFGSGTRLTVV.

The genes are TRBV19 and TRBJ2-1, with TRBD2 matching over 13 bases. The V gene's germline CDR1 is LNHDA and CDR2 SQIVND (reference sequence). The CDR3 contains 14 residues. V shed 5 bases, J shed 12 bases, and the junction held 7 bases outside the gene matches. The DNA of the CDR3 is TGTGCCAGTAGTCCCGGGACTAGCGGGATGCTGCAGTTCTTC. This translates into CASSPGTSGMLQFF.